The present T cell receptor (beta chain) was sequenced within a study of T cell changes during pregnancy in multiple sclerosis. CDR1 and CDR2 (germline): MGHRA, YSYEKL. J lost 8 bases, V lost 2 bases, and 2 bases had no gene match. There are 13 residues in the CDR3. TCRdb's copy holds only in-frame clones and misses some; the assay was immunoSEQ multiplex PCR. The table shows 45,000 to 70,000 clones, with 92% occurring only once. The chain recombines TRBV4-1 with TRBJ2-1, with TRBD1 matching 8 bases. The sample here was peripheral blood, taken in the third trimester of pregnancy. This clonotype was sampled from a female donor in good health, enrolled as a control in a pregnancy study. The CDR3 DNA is TGCGCCAGCAGCCAACAGGGGGCTCATGAGCAGTTCTTC. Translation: CASSQQGAHEQFF.